What follows are 10 T cell receptor beta chains derived from one specimen sequenced in a study of TIL therapy for anti-PD-1-resistant metastatic lung cancer. Stated time point: pre-treatment sample, taken before nivolumab and TIL therapy. Most excised metastases sampled were pleural nodules or supraclavicular lymph nodes. The immunoSEQ assay was v3. The method was immunoSEQ multiplex PCR; TCRdb's version includes in-frame clones alone and lacks a portion of them. The sample lists 95,000 or so clones, 55% to 75% occurring once. The sample consisted of tumor tissue, taken at baseline. These receptors were obtained from a person aged 30 to 80 with non-small cell lung cancer.

Here the CDR3 DNA reads TGCGCCAGCCTGCGGGACAGGGGGACTTCAGATACGCAGTATTTT. Its protein product is CASLRDRGTSDTQYF. The V and J genes are TRBV5-1 and TRBJ2-3, with TRBD1 matching over 11 bases. The CDR3 contains 15 residues. Per germline, CDR1 SGHRS and CDR2 YFSETQ. The trim removed 7 bases at V and 4 bases at J, leaving 8 bases unmatched. The entire variable domain, with the rest obtained from reference TRBV5-1 and TRBJ2-3, is as follows: KAGVTQTPRYLIKTRGQQVTLSCSPISGHRSVSWYQQTPGQGLQFLFEYFSETQRNKGNFPGRFSGRQFSNSRSEMNVSTLELGDSALYLCASLRDRGTSDTQYFGPGTRLTVL.

This clone was found once. The rearrangement uses TRBV12-3 or TRBV12-4 and TRBJ2-5; 7 nucleotides match TRBD2. This CDR3 is 13 amino acids long. Losses at the gene ends were 4 bases for V and 4 bases for J; bases not matched to a gene: 3. The chain's CDR3 is CASSSRERETQYF. CDR3 nucleotides: TGTGCCAGCAGTTCGCGGGAGAGAGAGACCCAGTACTTC.

This chain joins TRBV19 and TRBJ2-5, with 11 bases fitting TRBD2. CDR1 and CDR2 (germline): LNHDA, SQIVND (reference sequence). The CDR3 is made up of 16 amino acids. J lost 6 bases, V lost 4 bases, and 10 bases had no gene match. The CDR3 here is CASSTEVASGGKTQYF. As DNA, the CDR3 is TGTGCCAGTAGTACTGAGGTGGCTAGCGGGGGGAAGACCCAGTACTTC. The whole variable domain, remainder taken from reference TRBV19 and TRBJ2-5, is DGGITQSPKYLFRKEGQNVTLSCEQNLNHDAMYWYRQDPGQGLRLIYYSQIVNDFQKGDIAEGYSVSREKKESFPLTVTSAQKNPTAFYLCASSTEVASGGKTQYFGPGTRLLVL.

The V and J genes are TRBV20-1 and TRBJ2-6; D unclear. The CDR3 is made up of 15 amino acids. Trimming removed 3 bases from V and 0 bases from J, with 9 bases in between. Germline V lookup: CDR1 DFQATT, CDR2 SNEGSKA (reference sequence). CDR3: CSASNRNSGANVLTF. The CDR3 nucleotides read TGCAGTGCTAGTAACAGAAACTCTGGGGCCAACGTCCTGACTTTC.

At least ten counts were recorded for this clone. V and J are TRBV30 and TRBJ1-1; D gene ambiguous. CDR3 length equals 13 residues. With 3 bases removed from V and 5 bases from J, the gap between germline ends came to 13 bases. CDR1 is GTSNPN and CDR2 is SVGIG in the germline V gene (reference sequence). The CDR3 DNA reads as TGTGCCTGGAGCGGGCAGTGGGGAACTGAAGCTTTCTTT. Translation gives CAWSGQWGTEAFF.

The chain is built from TRBV18 and TRBJ2-1, with a possible D match to TRBD2 (6 bases). The CDR3 spans 15 residues. Germline CDR1 reads KGHSH; CDR2 reads LQKENI. The ends were cut back, 3 bases at V and 7 bases at J, with 16 bases in the middle. CDR3 sequence: CASSPGSGPGNEQFF. In DNA form, the CDR3 reads TGTGCCAGCTCACCCGGGAGCGGGCCAGGGAATGAGCAGTTCTTC.

This chain links TRBV9 with TRBJ1-2; 9 nucleotides agree with TRBD1. V lost 4 bases and J lost 8; bases outside the gene matches: 12. This CDR3 is built from 15 residues. Germline-derived CDR1 and CDR2 are SGDLS and YYNGEE. CDR3 nucleotides: TGTGCCAGCAGCTCGGGACAGGGTGTCTCGAGGGGCTACACCTTC. Its protein is CASSSGQGVSRGYTF.

This clone was seen a few times. The chain combines TRBV7-9 with TRBJ1-2; D ambiguous. The V gene's germline CDR1 is SEHNR and CDR2 FQNEAQ (reference sequence). This CDR3 is built from 15 residues. Trimming cost V 6 bases and J 8 bases, with 22 bases left between them. CDR3 sequence reads: CASRPNGRTGEGYTF. The CDR3 nucleotides are TGTGCCAGCAGGCCAAACGGGAGGACTGGTGAGGGCTACACCTTC.

This clone has a single count. This chain joins TRBV27 and TRBJ2-2; the match to TRBD1 covers 7 bases. CDR3 size: 15 residues. Germline CDR1 and CDR2: MNHEY and SMNVEV (reference sequence). With 10 bases clipped from V and 0 bases from J, the junction kept 8 bases outside the gene matches. DNA of the CDR3: TGTGCCACCAACCGAGGGGGCACGAACACCGGGGAGCTGTTTTTT. Translating gives CATNRGGTNTGELFF.

The chain combines TRBV7-9 with TRBJ2-7; 10 bases align to TRBD1. V lost 0 bases and J lost 6; bases outside the gene matches: 11. CDR3 length: 17 residues. Germline V lookup: CDR1 SEHNR, CDR2 FQNEAQ (reference sequence). The CDR3 DNA sequence: TGTGCCAGCAGCTTAGCGGTTGGGACAGGGGAGCGGCGCGAGCAGTACTTC. Translation: CASSLAVGTGERREQYF.